This T cell receptor (beta chain) was obtained from a study of T cells after somatic rescue of genetic block. CDR1 SGHRS and CDR2 YFSETQ come from the germline V gene. Trimming took 0 bases from V and 1 from J, leaving 10 bases between them. This CDR3 spans 15 amino acids. Using immunoSEQ multiplex PCR, the repertoire was profiled, and TCRdb retains in-frame clones only, with some absent. Among 70,000 or so clones listed, about 90% were seen once. Input material: peripheral blood mononuclear cells (PBMCs). The receptor's source is a man aged 35 to 55. V usage is TRBV5-1 and J usage is TRBJ1-1; D gene ambiguous. DNA of the CDR3: TGCGCCAGCAGCTTGGGGAGCGGACGGAACACTGAAGCTTTCTTT. Residues: CASSLGSGRNTEAFF.